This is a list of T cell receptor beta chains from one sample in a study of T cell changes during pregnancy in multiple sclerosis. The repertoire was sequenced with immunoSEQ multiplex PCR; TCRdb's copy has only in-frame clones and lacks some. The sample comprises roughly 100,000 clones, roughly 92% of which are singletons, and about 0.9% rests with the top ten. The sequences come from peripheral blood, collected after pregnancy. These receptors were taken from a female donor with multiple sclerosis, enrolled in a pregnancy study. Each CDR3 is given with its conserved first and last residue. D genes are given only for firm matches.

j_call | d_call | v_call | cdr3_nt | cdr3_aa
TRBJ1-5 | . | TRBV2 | TGTGCCAGCAACGAAGGGACTCAAGCTAATCAGCCCCAGCATTTT | CASNEGTQANQPQHF
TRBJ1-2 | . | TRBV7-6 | TGTGCCAGCAGCTTTACCCCCGGGGATGCCGACCCCTATGGCTACACCTTC | CASSFTPGDADPYGYTF
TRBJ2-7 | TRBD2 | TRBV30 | TGTGCCTGGAGTTCGGGACTAGCGGGAGGGCTCTACGAGCAGTACTTC | CAWSSGLAGGLYEQYF
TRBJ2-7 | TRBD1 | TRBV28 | TGTGCCAGCAGTTTATTTGGGACAGGGGGTTTTTTTGACGAGCAGTACTTC | CASSLFGTGGFFDEQYF
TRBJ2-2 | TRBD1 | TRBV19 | TGTGCCAGTAGTACTGGGACAGGGGGCACCGGGGAGCTGTTTTTT | CASSTGTGGTGELFF
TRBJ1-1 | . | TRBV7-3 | TGTGCCAGCAGCTGGGGAAGGGGCACTGAAGCTTTCTTT | CASSWGRGTEAFF
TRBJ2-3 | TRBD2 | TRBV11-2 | TGTGCCAGCAGCTTGGGACTAGCGGGAGGGCCTACTTCGGATACGCAGTATTTT | CASSLGLAGGPTSDTQYF
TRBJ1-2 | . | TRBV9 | TGTGCCAGCAGCGTTCAACAGGGCCATGGCTACACCTTC | CASSVQQGHGYTF
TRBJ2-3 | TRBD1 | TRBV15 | TGTGCCACCAGGCCGGGACAGGGTACAGATACGCAGTATTTT | CATRPGQGTDTQYF
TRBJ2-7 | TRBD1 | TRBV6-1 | TGTGCCAGCAGTGACGCCCGGGACAGCCGGCACGAGCAGTACTTC | CASSDARDSRHEQYF
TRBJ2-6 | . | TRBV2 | TGTGCCAGCAGTGAAAGCGATGCTGGGGCCAACGTCCTGACTTTC | CASSESDAGANVLTF